The 28 T cell receptor beta chains in this list originate from one sample, sequenced in a study of blood T cell repertoires in COVID-19. Measured with immunoSEQ multiplex PCR; TCRdb has only the in-frame clones, and not every one. Of 150,000 to 200,000 clones in the sample, over 80% were seen once. Sample: peripheral blood. The receptors derive from a man between 65 and 85 years old who had recovered from COVID-19.

The sample holds a few counts of this clone. CDR3 DNA: TGTGCCAGCAGTTTAAACAGGGAGGGCTTGCAGCCCCAGCATTTT. Its translation: CASSLNREGLQPQHF. The rearrangement joins TRBV27 to TRBJ1-5; weak D call: TRBD1 (6 bases). Deletions cut 2 bases from V and 7 bases from J, with 15 bases between. Germline CDR1 is MNHEY and CDR2 is SMNVEV (reference sequence). The CDR3 consists of 15 residues.

This sequence joins TRBV10-1 and TRBJ2-3; 10 positions agree with TRBD2. Germline trimming cut 3 bases from V and 5 bases from J; bases unmatched to any gene: 5. Germline CDR1 is WNHNN and CDR2 is SYGVQD (reference sequence). The CDR3 is made up of 15 amino acids. The CDR3 bases are TGCGCCAGCAGTGATTTCGTAGCGGGAGGAGATACGCAGTATTTT. Protein: CASSDFVAGGDTQYF.

The gene calls are TRBV6-2 or TRBV6-3 and TRBJ2-7; 10 bases map to TRBD2. CDR1 and CDR2 (germline): MNHEY, SVGEGT. Losses at the gene ends were 4 bases for V and 6 bases for J; bases not matched to a gene: 6. The CDR3 length is 14 residues. This chain's CDR3 is CASSSQREGGEQYF. The CDR3 nucleotides read TGTGCCAGCAGTTCCCAGCGGGAGGGGGGCGAGCAGTACTTC.

This clone showed up just a few times. The chain combines TRBV10-2 with TRBJ1-1; D is ambiguous. The germline gives CDR1 WSHSY, CDR2 SAAADI. This CDR3 is built from 12 residues. V lost 0 bases and J lost 6, with 5 bases in between. The CDR3 here is CASSESSSEAFF. CDR3 nucleotides: TGCGCCAGCAGTGAGTCATCTTCTGAAGCTTTCTTT.

This clone has only one observation. The rearrangement uses TRBV14 and TRBJ2-5; TRBD2 matches at 8 bases. J lost 5 bases, V lost 1 base, and 9 bases had no gene match. Per germline, CDR1 SGHDN and CDR2 FVKESK. The CDR3 is 16 amino acids. CDR3 protein: CASSQGTLAGLETQYF. In DNA form, the CDR3 reads TGTGCCAGCAGCCAAGGAACTCTAGCGGGTCTGGAGACCCAGTACTTC.

J is TRBJ2-1 and V is TRBV7-8; the D is unclear. CDR1 is SGHVS and CDR2 is FQNEAQ in the germline V gene. The CDR3 runs 13 residues. V was trimmed by 8 bases and J by 4 bases, leaving 12 bases between them. CDR3 region: CASAVAGYNEQFF. CDR3 in DNA: TGTGCCAGCGCGGTGGCCGGATACAATGAGCAGTTCTTC.

This chain's CDR3 is CASSQDKRTGDEQFF. The CDR3 DNA reads TGTGCCAGCAGCCAAGATAAGCGGACAGGGGATGAGCAGTTCTTC. The chain is built from TRBV4-2 and TRBJ2-1; 9 nucleotides agree with TRBD1. V lost 0 bases, J lost 8 bases, and 5 bases stayed unmatched. This CDR3 comprises 15 residues. Germline V gives CDR1 LGHNA, CDR2 YNFKEQ.

The chain has TRBV3-1 (or the pseudogene TRBV3-2) and TRBJ1-1; 7 bases align to TRBD1. Trimming at V came to 0 bases and at J to 5 bases, leaving 3 bases not matched to a gene. The CDR3 is 14 residues long. Germline CDR1 LGHDT, CDR2 YNNKEL (reference sequence). Written as DNA, the CDR3 is TGTGCCAGCAGCCAAGACAGGGGGTTGACTGAAGCTTTCTTT. Its protein is CASSQDRGLTEAFF.

V is TRBV5-6 and J is TRBJ2-1, with D possibly TRBD1 on 6 matching bases. In germline, CDR1 is SGHDT, CDR2 YYEEEE. V was pared by 5 bases and J by 3 bases, with 15 bases between. This CDR3 spans 15 amino acids. CDR3 sequence (DNA): TGTGCCAGCAGTCCCGGGACAAGAAGCTACAATGAGCAGTTCTTC. It specifies CASSPGTRSYNEQFF.

The chain carries TRBV5-1 and TRBJ2-7; 10 bases map to TRBD2. CDR3 length: 17 amino acids. V shed 3 bases, J shed 0 bases, and the junction held 9 bases outside the gene matches. Germline loops: CDR1 SGHRS, CDR2 YFSETQ. This CDR3 is CASSSMTSGQSSYEQYF. Here the CDR3 DNA reads TGCGCCAGCAGCTCAATGACTAGCGGGCAGAGCTCCTACGAGCAGTACTTC.

The V call is TRBV6-1, the J call TRBJ1-5; 7 nucleotides line up with TRBD1. CDR1 is MNHNS and CDR2 is SASEGT in the germline V gene. The CDR3 sequence is 16 residues long. V gave up 4 bases and J gave up 1 base; unmatched junction bases: 7. The CDR3 region has the DNA TGTGCCAGCAGTGTTGAGGGGGCTGGGAGCAATCAGCCCCAGCATTTT. Protein sequence: CASSVEGAGSNQPQHF.

Note on this clone: Being one base from a much bigger clone, this may be a read error. This same CDR3 is encoded by further DNA sequences in the sample. V is TRBV3-1 (or the pseudogene TRBV3-2) and J is TRBJ1-5; D is perhaps TRBD1 (5 bases). CDR1 LGHDT and CDR2 YNNKEL come from the germline V gene (reference sequence). V was trimmed by 2 bases and J by 7 bases, leaving 6 bases between them. This CDR3 has 12 amino acids. CDR3 sequence: CASSQQGQPQHF. The CDR3 nucleotides are TGTGCCAGCAGCCAACAGGGCCAGCCCCAGCATTTT.

The J gene is TRBJ2-3, the V gene TRBV19, with 10 bases identical to TRBD2. Germline lookup yields CDR1 LNHDA and CDR2 SQIVND (reference sequence). The CDR3 is 16 amino acids. The V gene end was trimmed by 3 bases and the J gene end by 2 bases; junction bases not matched to a gene: 5. In DNA, the CDR3 is TGTGCCAGTAGTATGGCTAGCGGGGGAAACACAGATACGCAGTATTTT. Amino acid sequence: CASSMASGGNTDTQYF.

This clone was counted between two and nine times. The rearrangement joins TRBV9 to TRBJ2-2; TRBD2 is a possible D gene (5 bases). The V gene's germline CDR1 is SGDLS and CDR2 YYNGEE. Between the trimmed V and J ends, which lost 3 bases and 1 base, there was a span of 10 bases. The CDR3 totals 15 residues. DNA of the CDR3: TGTGCCAGCAGCGATGGACTCAAGAACACCGGGGAGCTGTTTTTT. Amino acid sequence: CASSDGLKNTGELFF.

V usage is TRBV2 and J usage is TRBJ2-1; unclear D gene. This CDR3 is 12 amino acids long. Germline CDR1 is SNHLY and CDR2 is FYNNEI. The germline V and J ends were trimmed by 4 bases and 4 bases, with 5 bases remaining between them. DNA of the CDR3: TGTGCCAGCAGTGGCAGTTACAATGAGCAGTTCTTC. It translates to CASSGSYNEQFF.

This clone was detected only a few times. The chain combines TRBV2 with TRBJ2-1; 8 bases are shared with TRBD1. CDR3 length: 13 amino acids. From germline, CDR1 is SNHLY and CDR2 FYNNEI. J lost 9 bases, V lost 7 bases, and 8 bases had no gene match. DNA for the CDR3: TGTGCCAGCAATCGACAGGGGTTGGGTGAGCAGTTCTTC. Translation: CASNRQGLGEQFF.

The chain links TRBV18 to TRBJ1-1, with a weak D call TRBD1 (5 bases). This CDR3 is 12 amino acids long. V lost 5 bases to trimming and J lost 3 bases, with 7 bases between them. Germline CDR1 reads KGHSH; CDR2 reads LQKENI. CDR3 DNA: TGTGCCAGCTCAGCCAGGGACACTGAAGCTTTCTTT. Encoded protein: CASSARDTEAFF.

The CDR3 protein is CASSSRTDVNYGYTF. The DNA of the CDR3 is TGTGCCAGCAGCTCAAGGACTGATGTCAACTATGGCTACACCTTC. The rearrangement uses TRBV5-4 and TRBJ1-2; no clear D. V lost 3 bases and J lost 2, with 14 bases in between. Germline assignment: CDR1 SGHNT and CDR2 YYREEE (reference sequence). This CDR3 has 15 residues.

This clone was counted only a few times. The chain combines TRBV5-5 with TRBJ1-6; D remains ambiguous. This CDR3 is 15 amino acids long. Germline loops: CDR1 SGHKS, CDR2 YYEKEE (reference sequence). Between the trimmed V and J ends, which lost 3 bases and 6 bases, there was a span of 13 bases. CDR3 loop: CASSSREGSNSPLHF. CDR3 nucleotide sequence: TGTGCCAGCAGCTCCCGGGAAGGGAGTAATTCACCCCTCCACTTT.

The chain recombines TRBV27 with TRBJ2-7; 9 bases are a match to TRBD2. Unmatched junction bases numbered 3, after V lost 6 bases and J lost 3 bases. Germline values: CDR1 MNHEY, CDR2 SMNVEV (reference sequence). This CDR3 spans 13 amino acids. The CDR3 spells CASSQREDYEQYF. As DNA, the CDR3 is TGTGCCAGCAGCCAGCGGGAGGACTACGAGCAGTACTTC.

This chain connects TRBV15 to TRBJ2-7; 9 positions agree with TRBD1. J gave up 5 bases and V 0 bases, and 14 bases lay outside the gene matches. This CDR3 is built from 18 residues. CDR1 LNHNV and CDR2 YYDKDF come from the germline V gene (reference sequence). As DNA, the CDR3 is TGTGCCACCAGCAGAGAGAACGTGAGGTCGGGACAGGGCCACGAGCAGTACTTC. This encodes CATSRENVRSGQGHEQYF.

V is TRBV20-1 and J is TRBJ2-5; 7 nucleotides agree with TRBD2. This CDR3 contains 17 residues. Germline assignment: CDR1 DFQATT and CDR2 SNEGSKA (reference sequence). The J segment lost 5 bases and the V segment lost 3 bases, leaving 18 bases of the junction unmatched. In nucleotides, the CDR3 is TGCAGTGCTAGTCCCCTCCCCCAACGGGAGGATGGGGAGACCCAGTACTTC. This translates into CSASPLPQREDGETQYF.

This chain links TRBV7-2 with TRBJ1-3, with 7 nucleotides matching TRBD1. CDR1 and CDR2 from the germline V gene are SGHTA and FQGNSA. The CDR3 spans 18 residues. V was clipped by 4 bases and J by 0 bases; unmatched bases: 12. CDR3 sequence: CASSSRQGGYISGNTIYF. CDR3 coding DNA: TGTGCCAGCAGCTCCCGACAGGGAGGATATATCTCTGGAAACACCATATATTTT.

The V call is TRBV3-1 (or the pseudogene TRBV3-2), the J call TRBJ2-1, with 11 bases that match TRBD1. Trimming removed 3 bases from V and 9 bases from J; junction bases left unmatched: 16. CDR1 LGHDT and CDR2 YNNKEL come from the germline V gene (reference sequence). The CDR3 extends over 18 amino acids. CDR3 DNA sequence: TGTGCCAGCAGCCAGGAAAGGGGGACAGGGGGAAGTAAGACTGAGCAGTTCTTC. This encodes CASSQERGTGGSKTEQFF.

The J gene is TRBJ2-4, the V gene TRBV25-1; the match to TRBD2 covers 8 bases. Trimming cost V 6 bases and J 3 bases; bases outside gene matches: 10. Germline CDR1 is MGHDK and CDR2 is SYGVNS. CDR3 length: 16 residues. Here the CDR3 DNA reads TGTGCCAGCAGACCCGTTAGCGGGACTGGCAAAAACATTCAGTACTTC. It translates to CASRPVSGTGKNIQYF.

The chain joins TRBV4-1 to TRBJ2-7; D call uncertain. Germline CDR1 and CDR2: MGHRA and YSYEKL. V was trimmed by 0 bases and J by 2 bases, leaving 8 bases between them. CDR3 size: 14 residues. Here the CDR3 DNA reads TGCGCCAGCAGCCAAGAAATCAGTACCTACGAGCAGTACTTC. Protein sequence: CASSQEISTYEQYF.

V is TRBV24-1 and J is TRBJ1-4; 8 bases map to TRBD1. The CDR3 loop spans 15 amino acids. CDR1 and CDR2 (germline): KGHDR, SFDVKD. V lost 5 bases and J lost 2; bases outside the gene matches: 3. CDR3 residues: CATSGDRGTNEKLFF. The CDR3 bases are TGTGCCACCAGTGGTGACAGGGGCACTAATGAAAAACTGTTTTTT.

This clone was detected ten times or more. The chain links TRBV3-1 (or the pseudogene TRBV3-2) to TRBJ2-3, with a tentative D call TRBD1 (5 bases). Germline CDR1 LGHDT, CDR2 YNNKEL (reference sequence). V was cut by 6 bases and J by 6 bases, with 13 bases left in between. The CDR3 contains 13 residues. DNA of the CDR3: TGTGCCAGCAGAGTAGGGGCCGACGATACGCAGTATTTT. Translated: CASRVGADDTQYF.